A single sample is the source of the 3 T cell receptor beta chains below, sequenced in a study of blood T cell repertoires in COVID-19. TCRdb's copy holds only in-frame clones and misses some; the assay was immunoSEQ multiplex PCR. The sample contains roughly 300,000 clones, 85% of which appear only once. The source material was peripheral blood. Receptors were obtained from a human donor in a cohort sampled during active COVID-19.

The sample holds a few counts of this clone. V gene TRBV6-6 combines with J gene TRBJ1-1; D is undetermined. The V gene's germline CDR1 is MNHNY and CDR2 SVGAGI (reference sequence). This CDR3 has 12 residues. Trimming shortened V by 5 bases and J by 4 bases, and 8 bases separated the two germline ends. CDR3 DNA sequence: TGTGCCAGCAGTAAGGAGAGCACTGAAGCTTTCTTT. As protein: CASSKESTEAFF.

This sequence joins TRBV28 and TRBJ1-6; D is undetermined. Trimming shortened V by 7 bases and J by 5 bases, and 15 bases separated the two germline ends. CDR3 length: 15 amino acids. CDR1 MDHEN and CDR2 SYDVKM come from the germline V gene. Here the CDR3 reads CASTIRNRDNSPLHF. The DNA of the CDR3 is TGTGCCAGCACTATACGGAACAGAGATAATTCACCCCTCCACTTT. Combining the CDR3 with reference TRBV28 and TRBJ1-6 gives the whole variable domain DVKVTQSSRYLVKRTGEKVFLECVQDMDHENMFWYRQDPGLGLRLIYFSYDVKMKEKGDIPEGYSVSREKKERFSLILESASTNQTSMYLCASTIRNRDNSPLHFGNGTRLTVT.

J is TRBJ2-1 and V is TRBV3-1 (or the pseudogene TRBV3-2); possible D gene TRBD2, 6 bases. V dropped 0 bases and J dropped 9 bases, with 9 bases sitting between them. Germline CDR1 is LGHDT and CDR2 is YNNKEL (reference sequence). This CDR3 spans 13 amino acids. The CDR3 DNA is TGTGCCAGCAGCCAAGATCGAGCGGGTGAGCAGTTCTTC. Its protein product is CASSQDRAGEQFF.